This T cell receptor (beta chain) was recovered during a study of STAT3 mutations in large granular lymphocyte leukemia. The germline V gene encodes CDR1 SGHVS and CDR2 FQNEAQ. The CDR3 contains 13 residues. V was clipped by 3 bases and J by 6 bases, with 11 bases between them. This clone was detected a few times. Antigen specificity is unknown. Points from the study as a whole: TCR clonotype switching after therapy occurred in about 30% of the 18 patients. In T-cell large granular lymphocyte leukemia, about half of patients showed multiple immunodominant subclonotypes. In some patients, a small highly pathogenic clone possibly went undetected.

Clones were sequenced by immunoSEQ multiplex PCR, and TCRdb holds only the in-frame ones, with some missing. The data hold tens of thousands of clones, with around 87% observed a single time. Sequenced input: peripheral blood mononuclear cells. The source is a man aged 60-69 years with T-cell large granular lymphocyte leukemia. Some clones in this sample may be carry-over from other donors' samples. The V and J genes are TRBV7-8 and TRBJ1-2; unclear D gene. CDR3 DNA sequence: TGTGCCAGCAGCTTGAATCGGCTGGATGGCTACACCTTC. It codes for CASSLNRLDGYTF. The variable domain in full, completed from reference TRBV7-8 and TRBJ1-2, reads GAGVSQSPRYKVAKRGQDVALRCDPISGHVSLFWYQQALGQGPEFLTYFQNEAQLDKSGLPSDRFFAERPEGSVSTLKIQRTQQEDSAVYLCASSLNRLDGYTFGSGTRLTVV.